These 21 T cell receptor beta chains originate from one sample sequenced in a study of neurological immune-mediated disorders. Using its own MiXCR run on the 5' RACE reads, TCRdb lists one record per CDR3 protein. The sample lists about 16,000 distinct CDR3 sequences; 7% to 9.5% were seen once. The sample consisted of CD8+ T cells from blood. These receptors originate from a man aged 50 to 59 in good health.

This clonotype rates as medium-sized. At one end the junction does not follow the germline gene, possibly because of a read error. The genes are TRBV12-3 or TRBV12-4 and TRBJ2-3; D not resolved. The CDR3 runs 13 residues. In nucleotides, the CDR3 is TGTGCCAGCGGTTTACGCGAGGCAGATACGCAGTATTTT. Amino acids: CASGLREADTQYF.

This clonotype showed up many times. The CDR3 sequence: CASASDYEQYF. CDR3 nucleotide sequence: TGTGCCAGCGCCAGTGATTACGAGCAGTACTTC. J is TRBJ2-7 and V is TRBV7-3; no clear D gene. The length of the CDR3 is 11 residues. The V end lost 8 bases, the J end lost 4 bases, and 9 bases lay between the germline ends. Germline assignment: CDR1 SGHTA and CDR2 FQGTGA.

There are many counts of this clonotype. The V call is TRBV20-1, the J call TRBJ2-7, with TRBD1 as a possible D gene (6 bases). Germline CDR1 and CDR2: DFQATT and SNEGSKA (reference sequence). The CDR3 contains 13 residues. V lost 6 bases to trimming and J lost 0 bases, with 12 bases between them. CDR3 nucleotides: TGCAGTGCCGAGGACAGAAACTCCTACGAGCAGTACTTC. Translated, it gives CSAEDRNSYEQYF.

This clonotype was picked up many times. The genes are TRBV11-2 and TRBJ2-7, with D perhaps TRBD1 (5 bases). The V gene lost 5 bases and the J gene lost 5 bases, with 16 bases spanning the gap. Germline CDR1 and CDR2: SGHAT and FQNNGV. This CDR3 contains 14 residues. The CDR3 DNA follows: TGTGCCAGCAGCCCGAGCCCAGGGTTCAACGAGCAGTACTTC. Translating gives CASSPSPGFNEQYF.

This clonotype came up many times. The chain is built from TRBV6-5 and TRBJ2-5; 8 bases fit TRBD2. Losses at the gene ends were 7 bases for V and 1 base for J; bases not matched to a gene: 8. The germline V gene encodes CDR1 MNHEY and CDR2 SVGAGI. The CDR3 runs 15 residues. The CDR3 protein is CASTDGGGSQETQYF. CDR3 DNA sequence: TGTGCCAGCACTGACGGGGGGGGGTCCCAAGAGACCCAGTACTTC.

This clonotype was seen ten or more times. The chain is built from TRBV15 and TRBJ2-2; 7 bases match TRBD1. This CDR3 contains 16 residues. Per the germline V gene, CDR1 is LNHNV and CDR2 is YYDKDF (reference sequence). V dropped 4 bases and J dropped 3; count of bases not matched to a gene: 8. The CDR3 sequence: CATSILQGSDTGELFF. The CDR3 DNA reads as TGTGCCACCAGCATATTACAGGGGTCAGACACCGGGGAGCTGTTTTTT.

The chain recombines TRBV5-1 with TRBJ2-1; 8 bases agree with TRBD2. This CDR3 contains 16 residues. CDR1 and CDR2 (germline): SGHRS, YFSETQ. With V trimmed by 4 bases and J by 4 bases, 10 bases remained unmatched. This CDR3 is CASSSLAGPLYNEQFF. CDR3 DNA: TGCGCCAGCAGCAGTTTAGCGGGACCGTTATACAATGAGCAGTTCTTC.

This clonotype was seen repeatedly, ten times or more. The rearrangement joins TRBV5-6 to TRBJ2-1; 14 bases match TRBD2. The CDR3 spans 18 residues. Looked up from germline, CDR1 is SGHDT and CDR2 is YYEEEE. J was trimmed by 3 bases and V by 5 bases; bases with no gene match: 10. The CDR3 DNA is TGTGCCAGCAGAAAGGGACTAGCGGGAGCCCCTTTCTACAATGAGCAGTTCTTC. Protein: CASRKGLAGAPFYNEQFF.

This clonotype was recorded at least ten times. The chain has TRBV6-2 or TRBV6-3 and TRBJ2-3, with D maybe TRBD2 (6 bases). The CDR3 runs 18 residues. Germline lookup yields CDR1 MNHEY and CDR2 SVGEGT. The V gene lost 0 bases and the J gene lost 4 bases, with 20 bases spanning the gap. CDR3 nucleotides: TGTGCCAGCAGTTACTCGAGTACGCGGGAAGTGCTCGCAGATACGCAGTATTTT. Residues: CASSYSSTREVLADTQYF.

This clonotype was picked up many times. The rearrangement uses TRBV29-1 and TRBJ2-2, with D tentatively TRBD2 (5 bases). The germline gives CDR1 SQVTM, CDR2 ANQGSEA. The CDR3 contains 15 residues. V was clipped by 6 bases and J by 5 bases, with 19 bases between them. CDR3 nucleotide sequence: TGCAGCGTCCCTAGTCTGGGAGATCGGACCGGGGAGCTGTTTTTT. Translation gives CSVPSLGDRTGELFF.

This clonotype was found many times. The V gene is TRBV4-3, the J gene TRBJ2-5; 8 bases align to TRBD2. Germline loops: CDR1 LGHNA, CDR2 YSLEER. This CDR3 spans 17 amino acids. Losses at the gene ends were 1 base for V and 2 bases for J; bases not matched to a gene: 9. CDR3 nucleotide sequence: TGCGCCAGCAGCCAAGCCGTTTCAGCGGGAGAACAAGAGACCCAGTACTTC. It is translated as CASSQAVSAGEQETQYF.

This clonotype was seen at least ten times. The CDR3: CASIRRDRGTEAFF. The DNA for the CDR3 is TGTGCCAGCATTCGCCGGGACAGGGGGACTGAAGCTTTCTTT. The rearrangement uses TRBV2 and TRBJ1-1, with 11 positions matching TRBD1. This CDR3 is 14 amino acids long. CDR1 is SNHLY and CDR2 is FYNNEI in the germline V gene. The V segment lost 7 bases and the J segment 5 bases; nucleotides outside the gene matches: 6.

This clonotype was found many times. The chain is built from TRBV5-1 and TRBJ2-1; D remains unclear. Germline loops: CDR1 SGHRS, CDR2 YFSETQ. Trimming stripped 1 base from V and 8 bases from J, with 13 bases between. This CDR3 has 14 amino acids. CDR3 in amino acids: CASSLRSPLDEQFF. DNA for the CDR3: TGCGCCAGCAGCTTGAGGTCCCCACTGGATGAGCAGTTCTTC.

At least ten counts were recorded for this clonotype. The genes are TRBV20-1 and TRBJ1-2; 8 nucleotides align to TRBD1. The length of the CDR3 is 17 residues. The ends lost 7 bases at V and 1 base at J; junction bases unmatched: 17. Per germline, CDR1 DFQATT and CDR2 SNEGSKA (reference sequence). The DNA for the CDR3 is TGCAGTGACAACGGACAGGGAGATGACTTGGGTAACTATGGCTACACCTTC. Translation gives CSDNGQGDDLGNYGYTF.

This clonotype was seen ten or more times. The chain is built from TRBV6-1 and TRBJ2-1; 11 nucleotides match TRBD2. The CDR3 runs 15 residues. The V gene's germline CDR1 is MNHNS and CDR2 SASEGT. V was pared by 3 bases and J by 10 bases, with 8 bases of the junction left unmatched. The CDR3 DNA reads TGTGCCAGCAGTGACCTTAGCGGGAGGGGCGGGGAGCAGTTCTTC. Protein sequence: CASSDLSGRGGEQFF.

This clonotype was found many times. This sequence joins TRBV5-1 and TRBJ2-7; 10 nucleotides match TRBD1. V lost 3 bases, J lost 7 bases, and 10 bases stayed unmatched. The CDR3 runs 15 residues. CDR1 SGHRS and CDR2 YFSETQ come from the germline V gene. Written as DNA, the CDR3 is TGCGCCAGCAGCTCGACCGGGACAGGGGCGTGGGAGCAGTACTTC. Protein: CASSSTGTGAWEQYF.

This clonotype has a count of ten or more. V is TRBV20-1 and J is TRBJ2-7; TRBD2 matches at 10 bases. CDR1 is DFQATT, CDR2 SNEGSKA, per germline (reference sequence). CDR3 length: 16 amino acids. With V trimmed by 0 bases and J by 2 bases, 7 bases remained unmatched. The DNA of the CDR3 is TGCAGTGCTAGAGATGAGAGGACTAGCGGTACCTACGAGCAGTACTTC. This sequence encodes CSARDERTSGTYEQYF.

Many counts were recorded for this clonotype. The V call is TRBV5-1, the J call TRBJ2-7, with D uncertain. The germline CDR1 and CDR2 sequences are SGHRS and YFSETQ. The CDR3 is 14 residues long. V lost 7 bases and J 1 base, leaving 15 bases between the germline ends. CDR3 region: CASSLAVLSYEQYF. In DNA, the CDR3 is TGCGCCAGCTCCTTGGCGGTCCTGTCCTACGAGCAGTACTTC.

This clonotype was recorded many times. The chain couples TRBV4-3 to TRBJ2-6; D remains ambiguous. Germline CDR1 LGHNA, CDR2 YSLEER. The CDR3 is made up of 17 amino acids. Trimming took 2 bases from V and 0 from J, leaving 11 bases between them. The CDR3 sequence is CASSQRGSSSGANVLTF. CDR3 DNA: TGCGCCAGCAGCCAACGAGGCAGCTCCTCTGGGGCCAACGTCCTGACTTTC.

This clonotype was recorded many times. CDR3 sequence reads: CASSLDHNTEAFF. The CDR3, as DNA: TGTGCCAGCAGTTTAGACCACAACACTGAAGCTTTCTTT. This chain uses TRBV12-3 or TRBV12-4 with TRBJ1-1; D is ambiguous. Trimming removed 1 base from V and 2 bases from J, with 5 bases in between. This CDR3 comprises 13 residues.

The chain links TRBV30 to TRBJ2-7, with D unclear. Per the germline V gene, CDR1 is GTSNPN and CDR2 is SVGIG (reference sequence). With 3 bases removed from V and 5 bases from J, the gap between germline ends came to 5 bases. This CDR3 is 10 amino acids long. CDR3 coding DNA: TGTGCCTGGAGAGGAGACGAGCAGTACTTC. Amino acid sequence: CAWRGDEQYF.